The present TCR beta chain was sequenced within a study of blood T cell repertoires in COVID-19. Germline V gives CDR1 SNHLY, CDR2 FYNNEI. With 4 bases removed from V and 3 bases from J, the gap between germline ends came to 9 bases. This CDR3 region has 13 residues. The repertoire was sequenced with immunoSEQ multiplex PCR; TCRdb's copy has only in-frame clones and lacks some. This table holds about 120,000 clones, over 80% found once. The gene calls are TRBV2 and TRBJ1-2; perhaps TRBD1 as D (5 bases). The clonotype comes from a woman in her 70s with acute or convalescent COVID-19. The sequenced sample consisted of peripheral blood. In DNA, the CDR3 is TGTGCCAGCAGTGCAGGGTCCGACTATGGCTACACCTTC. Its protein product is CASSAGSDYGYTF.